This TCR beta chain was captured by sequencing in a study of T cells in Graves' hyperthyroidism and ophthalmopathy. TCR beta CDR3 sequences were amplified from RNA transcripts. Researchers ran a first-round RT-PCR on the TCR CDR3 using the HTBI primer set. TCRdb used MiXCR to reprocess the multiplex PCR reads, holding one entry per CDR3 protein. The data contain fewer than 900,000 distinct CDR3 sequences, approximately 16% of them singletons. After removal of 7 bases from V and 3 bases from J, the junction contained 14 bases not matched to a gene. Germline V gene sequence: CDR1 LGHNT, CDR2 FRNRAP. CDR3 size: 18 residues.

The sequenced sample consisted of blood. This receptor was taken from a man younger than 35 with Graves' hyperthyroidism. This chain connects TRBV12-5 to TRBJ2-2; 10 positions agree with TRBD2. CDR3 residues: CASARGLGLAGDTGELFF. The CDR3 DNA reads as TGTGCTAGTGCTCGAGGCTTGGGGCTAGCGGGAGACACCGGGGAGCTGTTTTTT. Drawing the rest from reference TRBV12-5 and TRBJ2-2, the complete variable domain is DARVTQTPRHKVTEMGQEVTMRCQPILGHNTVFWYRQTMMQGLELLAYFRNRAPLDDSGMPKDRFSAEMPDATLATLKIQPSEPRDSAVYFCASARGLGLAGDTGELFFGEGSRLTVL.